One and the same sample provided the 19 T cell receptor beta chains below, sequenced in a study of blood T cell repertoires in COVID-19. Profiling relied on immunoSEQ multiplex PCR, and the TCRdb table lists in-frame clones only, not all of them. Of approximately 280,000 clones listed, 80% to 90% are singletons. Sequencing used peripheral blood. All receptors derive from a man between 35 and 55 years old with acute or convalescent COVID-19.

The chain recombines TRBV29-1 with TRBJ1-2; the D is unclear. Trimming took off 7 bases at V and 8 bases at J, with 23 bases between the two ends. Germline assignment: CDR1 SQVTM and CDR2 ANQGSEA. This CDR3 has 14 amino acids. CDR3 sequence (DNA): TGCAGCGCAGCGGAGGCGGCAGATGTGGGAGGCTACACCTTC. Translated, it gives CSAAEAADVGGYTF.

The chain employs TRBV3-1 (or the pseudogene TRBV3-2) and TRBJ1-3; D remains ambiguous. CDR3 length equals 13 residues. Germline lookup yields CDR1 LGHDT and CDR2 YNNKEL (reference sequence). V lost 0 bases and J 9 bases, leaving 9 bases between the germline ends. The CDR3 reads CASSQEASATIYF. CDR3 sequence (DNA): TGTGCCAGCAGCCAAGAGGCCTCCGCCACCATATATTTT.

The gene calls are TRBV5-8 and TRBJ2-7; 10 nucleotides line up with TRBD2. Germline V gene data show CDR1 as SGHTS and CDR2 as YDEGEE. Trimming cost V 1 base and J 0 bases; bases outside gene matches: 1. This CDR3 has 15 residues. The CDR3 spells CASSLKRGGSYEQYF. The CDR3 nucleotides read TGTGCCAGCAGCTTGAAGCGGGGGGGCTCCTACGAGCAGTACTTC.

This chain uses TRBV24-1 with TRBJ1-5, with D possibly matching TRBD1 (6 bases). Trimming removed 10 bases from V and 3 bases from J, with 12 bases in between. This CDR3 is 13 amino acids long. Germline V lookup: CDR1 KGHDR, CDR2 SFDVKD. The CDR3 nucleotides read TGTGCCACGCAGGGACACTTCAATCAGCCCCAGCATTTT. Residues: CATQGHFNQPQHF.

V and J are TRBV18 and TRBJ1-1; D possibly corresponds to TRBD1 (5 bases). The CDR3 is 13 amino acids. Germline V gene data show CDR1 as KGHSH and CDR2 as LQKENI. Trimming pared 3 bases from V and 4 bases from J, leaving 9 bases between. CDR3 residues: CASSPEGRTEAFF. CDR3 bases: TGTGCCAGCTCACCGGAGGGGCGCACTGAAGCTTTCTTT.

The genes are TRBV11-2 and TRBJ2-3, with D possibly TRBD2 on 6 matching bases. CDR3 length: 16 amino acids. Germline V gene data show CDR1 as SGHAT and CDR2 as FQNNGV. Trimming took 3 bases from V and 4 from J, leaving 17 bases between them. CDR3 residues: CASSFRGTQVADTQYF. The CDR3, as DNA: TGTGCCAGCAGCTTTCGGGGGACCCAAGTGGCAGATACGCAGTATTTT.

This chain joins TRBV5-1 and TRBJ1-1; D might be TRBD1 (6 bases). The V end was cut by 2 bases, the J end by 5 bases, with 10 bases between. CDR1 and CDR2 from the germline V gene are SGHRS and YFSETQ. The CDR3 length is 13 residues. CDR3 sequence reads: CASSLTGTTEAFF. CDR3 in DNA: TGCGCCAGCAGCTTAACGGGGACAACTGAAGCTTTCTTT.

This sequence joins TRBV5-4 and TRBJ1-2; 9 bases are a match to TRBD1. The germline V gene encodes CDR1 SGHNT and CDR2 YYREEE (reference sequence). The trim removed 4 bases at V and 4 bases at J, leaving 11 bases unmatched. The CDR3 extends over 16 amino acids. DNA for the CDR3: TGTGCCAGCAGCCAAGTCCCGGGACAGGGTCTCTATGGCTACACCTTC. It translates to CASSQVPGQGLYGYTF.

This chain links TRBV24-1 with TRBJ2-7; a possible D gene is TRBD1 (6 bases). Deletions cut 3 bases from V and 7 bases from J, with 18 bases between. Germline V lookup: CDR1 KGHDR, CDR2 SFDVKD. This CDR3 region has 15 residues. The CDR3 DNA reads TGTGCCACCAGTGATAAAACAGGGAAGATCAAAGAGCAGTACTTC. Translated, it gives CATSDKTGKIKEQYF.

The chain is built from TRBV29-1 and TRBJ2-7; 8 bases line up with TRBD1. V lost 6 bases and J lost 4; bases outside the gene matches: 2. The CDR3 totals 11 residues. Germline loops: CDR1 SQVTM, CDR2 ANQGSEA. CDR3 DNA: TGCAGCGTAGGGACAGGATACGAGCAGTACTTC. Amino acids: CSVGTGYEQYF.

This clone was seen a few times. The chain carries TRBV11-2 and TRBJ1-1, with a weak D call TRBD1 (5 bases). V lost 3 bases to trimming and J lost 7 bases, with 12 bases between them. CDR1 is SGHAT and CDR2 is FQNNGV in the germline V gene. This CDR3 region has 13 residues. DNA for the CDR3: TGTGCCAGCAGCTTCCAGGGTACCCTTGAAGCTTTCTTT. As protein: CASSFQGTLEAFF.

In this sample, this clone turned up a few times. The V and J genes are TRBV29-1 and TRBJ1-3, with unresolved D. The germline V gene encodes CDR1 SQVTM and CDR2 ANQGSEA. Trimming cost V 7 bases and J 1 base, with 11 bases left between them. This CDR3 is built from 13 residues. The CDR3: CSAIRQSGNTIYF. CDR3 DNA sequence: TGCAGCGCAATCCGACAATCTGGAAACACCATATATTTT.

V and J are TRBV2 and TRBJ1-6; D might be TRBD1 (5 bases). The germline V gene encodes CDR1 SNHLY and CDR2 FYNNEI. V gave up 7 bases and J gave up 5 bases, with 12 bases separating them. The CDR3 loop spans 14 amino acids. The CDR3 DNA reads TGTGCCAGCAAATCAGGAGGGGATAATTCACCCCTCCACTTT. Protein sequence: CASKSGGDNSPLHF.

The V and J genes are TRBV11-2 and TRBJ2-1; 12 bases map to TRBD2. This CDR3 contains 17 residues. In germline, CDR1 is SGHAT, CDR2 FQNNGV. The V gene end was trimmed by 1 base and the J gene end by 7 bases; junction bases not matched to a gene: 8. The DNA for the CDR3 is TGTGCCAGCAGCTTAGTGGGGACTAGCGGGTGGGAGAATGAGCAGTTCTTC. It yields the protein CASSLVGTSGWENEQFF.

V gene TRBV25-1 combines with J gene TRBJ2-2, with 10 positions matching TRBD1. The germline CDR1 and CDR2 sequences are MGHDK and SYGVNS. The J segment lost 4 bases and the V segment lost 4 bases, leaving 6 bases of the junction unmatched. The CDR3 has 16 residues. The CDR3 loop reads CASSAPGQGTTGELFF. CDR3 coding DNA: TGTGCCAGCAGTGCACCGGGACAGGGGACCACCGGGGAGCTGTTTTTT.

The chain combines TRBV5-6 with TRBJ1-3; D remains ambiguous. This CDR3 has 15 amino acids. The germline V gene encodes CDR1 SGHDT and CDR2 YYEEEE. The V gene lost 4 bases and the J gene lost 0 bases, with 11 bases spanning the gap. The CDR3 bases are TGTGCCAGCAGCATATTTGAGGTCTCTGGAAACACCATATATTTT. The encoded protein is CASSIFEVSGNTIYF.

J is TRBJ1-1 and V is TRBV2; possible D gene TRBD1, 6 bases. The length of the CDR3 is 14 residues. Trimming stripped 4 bases from V and 1 base from J, with 10 bases between. Germline V gene sequence: CDR1 SNHLY, CDR2 FYNNEI. The CDR3 loop is CASSANRENTEAFF. The CDR3, as DNA: TGTGCCAGCAGTGCCAACAGGGAGAACACTGAAGCTTTCTTT.

This chain connects TRBV6-5 to TRBJ1-1, with D possibly TRBD1 on 5 matching bases. The CDR3 length is 15 residues. Germline V CDR1 and CDR2: MNHEY, SVGAGI. V was trimmed by 0 bases and J by 3 bases, leaving 11 bases between them. As DNA, the CDR3 is TGTGCCAGCAGTTACTCTGCGGGGCTGGACACTGAAGCTTTCTTT. Amino acid sequence: CASSYSAGLDTEAFF.

The chain recombines TRBV27 with TRBJ1-6; 7 positions agree with TRBD1. Germline CDR1 and CDR2: MNHEY and SMNVEV (reference sequence). With V trimmed by 5 bases and J by 10 bases, 17 bases remained unmatched. CDR3 length equals 17 residues. CDR3 sequence (DNA): TGTGCCAGCAGTCTTAGACAGGGAGAAGAGATTGACTCACCCCTCCACTTT. This codes for CASSLRQGEEIDSPLHF.